The T cell receptor beta chain described here comes from a study of T cell changes during pregnancy in multiple sclerosis. The V gene's germline CDR1 is SGHDN and CDR2 FVKESK. Trimming took 4 bases from V and 5 from J; bases not matched to a gene: 8. The CDR3 contains 16 residues. Libraries were prepared by immunoSEQ multiplex PCR; TCRdb keeps only in-frame clonotypes and omits some of them. Counted here are tens of thousands of clones, approximately 94% occurring once; the ten biggest clones make up over 2%. The sequencing here drew on peripheral blood, taken in the second trimester of pregnancy. The source is a female donor in good health, enrolled as a control in a pregnancy study. The chain couples TRBV14 to TRBJ2-3; 11 nucleotides agree with TRBD2. The chain's CDR3 is CASSPIAGGPGDTQYF. In nucleotides, the CDR3 is TGTGCCAGCAGCCCGATAGCGGGGGGGCCTGGAGATACGCAGTATTTT.